This passage covers 25 T cell receptor beta chains from one sample sequenced in a study of blood T cell repertoires in COVID-19. The repertoire was sequenced with immunoSEQ multiplex PCR; TCRdb's copy has only in-frame clones and lacks some. The sample has fewer than 700,000 clones, around 90% seen once; the top ten hold 7.5% to 9%. Sample: peripheral blood. Receptor source: a woman in her forties or fifties with COVID-19, enrolled during active disease.

The chain carries TRBV7-9 and TRBJ1-2; D not certain. Germline loops: CDR1 SEHNR, CDR2 FQNEAQ (reference sequence). This CDR3 region has 10 residues. The V end was cut by 0 bases, the J end by 11 bases, with 4 bases between. As DNA, the CDR3 is TGTGCCAGCAGCTTAGCCCATTACACCTTC. Protein: CASSLAHYTF.

The rearrangement links TRBV24-1 to TRBJ2-3, with 10 bases that match TRBD1. CDR1 is KGHDR and CDR2 is SFDVKD in the germline V gene. J lost 2 bases, V lost 4 bases, and 5 bases had no gene match. The CDR3 spans 16 residues. CDR3: CATSDPGTGDTDTQYF. The CDR3 DNA sequence: TGTGCCACCAGTGACCCCGGGACAGGGGACACAGATACGCAGTATTTT.

The rearrangement uses TRBV18 and TRBJ1-1, with D perhaps TRBD1 (6 bases). The CDR3 is 14 amino acids. Trimming left V 4 bases short and J 8 bases short, with 17 bases between. Germline loops: CDR1 KGHSH, CDR2 LQKENI. DNA for the CDR3: TGTGCCAGCTCACTTTCGACAGGCCTTTCGGAAGCTTTCTTT. It specifies CASSLSTGLSEAFF.

This chain joins TRBV4-1 and TRBJ2-1; D is perhaps TRBD2 (6 bases). The V and J ends lost 0 bases and 1 base respectively, with 13 bases between them. Germline V gives CDR1 MGHRA, CDR2 YSYEKL. The CDR3 is 17 amino acids. The CDR3 coding sequence is TGCGCCAGCAGCCAAGAGGAGGGGTGGGGGTCCTACAATGAGCAGTTCTTC. This translates into CASSQEEGWGSYNEQFF.

The chain is built from TRBV7-7 and TRBJ1-4; TRBD1 is a possible D gene (5 bases). There are 15 residues in the CDR3. Trimming removed 0 bases from V and 3 bases from J, with 8 bases in between. Germline assignment: CDR1 SSHAT and CDR2 FNYEAQ (reference sequence). The CDR3 protein is CASSLAAGPNEKLFF. CDR3 in DNA: TGTGCCAGCAGCTTAGCGGCAGGGCCTAATGAAAAACTGTTTTTT.

A note on this clone: Other DNA sequences in the sample encode the same CDR3. As DNA, the CDR3 is TGTGCCAGCTCACCACGGCAGGGCGACACTGAAGCTTTCTTT. Encoded protein: CASSPRQGDTEAFF. V usage is TRBV18 and J usage is TRBJ1-1; tentative D call: TRBD1 (5 bases). The CDR3 runs 14 residues. Germline V gives CDR1 KGHSH, CDR2 LQKENI. V was clipped by 1 base and J by 3 bases, with 9 bases between them. The entire variable domain, with the rest obtained from reference TRBV18 and TRBJ1-1, is as follows: NAGVMQNPRHLVRRRGQEARLRCSPMKGHSHVYWYRQLPEEGLKFMVYLQKENIIDESGMPKERFSAEFPKEGPSILRIQQVVRGDSAAYFCASSPRQGDTEAFFGQGTRLTVV.

This chain uses TRBV27 with TRBJ2-1; D is possibly TRBD1 (6 bases). The germline V and J ends were trimmed by 6 bases and 0 bases, with 12 bases remaining between them. The length of the CDR3 is 15 residues. CDR1 is MNHEY and CDR2 is SMNVEV in the germline V gene (reference sequence). The CDR3: CASSPRTDSYNEQFF. The DNA for the CDR3 is TGTGCCAGCAGCCCCCGGACAGACTCCTACAATGAGCAGTTCTTC.

J is TRBJ1-3 and V is TRBV2; maybe TRBD1 (5 bases). Looked up from germline, CDR1 is SNHLY and CDR2 is FYNNEI. V lost 2 bases, J lost 2 bases, and 10 bases lay in between. The CDR3 is made up of 15 amino acids. The CDR3 nucleotides are TGTGCCAGCAGTGAACGGGGGATAGCTGGAAACACCATATATTTT. This translates into CASSERGIAGNTIYF.

This chain uses TRBV6-2 or TRBV6-3 with TRBJ1-2; tentatively, D is TRBD1 (5 bases). The CDR3 extends over 13 amino acids. Germline assignment: CDR1 MNHEY and CDR2 SVGEGT. V lost 0 bases and J lost 8, with 10 bases in between. In nucleotides, the CDR3 is TGTGCCAGCAGTTACTCGCAAGGGGTCGGCTACACCTTC. Amino acid sequence: CASSYSQGVGYTF.

The V call is TRBV3-1 (or the pseudogene TRBV3-2), the J call TRBJ1-3; 7 bases align to TRBD1. Germline V gene sequence: CDR1 LGHDT, CDR2 YNNKEL (reference sequence). V gave up 8 bases and J gave up 0 bases; unmatched junction bases: 7. CDR3 length equals 15 residues. CDR3 coding DNA: TGTGCCAGCGGTTTCGGACAGGACTCTGGAAACACCATATATTTT. This sequence encodes CASGFGQDSGNTIYF.

The V and J genes are TRBV10-3 and TRBJ1-1; D is uncertain. This CDR3 is built from 15 residues. The V gene's germline CDR1 is ENHRY and CDR2 SYGVKD. The germline V and J ends were trimmed by 0 bases and 1 base, with 9 bases remaining between them. The CDR3 spells CAISESIQANTEAFF. As DNA, the CDR3 is TGTGCCATCAGTGAGTCGATCCAAGCGAACACTGAAGCTTTCTTT.

The chain links TRBV4-2 to TRBJ2-1; 10 nucleotides align to TRBD2. The trim removed 0 bases at V and 7 bases at J, leaving 6 bases unmatched. Looked up from germline, CDR1 is LGHNA and CDR2 is YNFKEQ. The CDR3 has 16 residues. This CDR3 is CASSQEPAGGQNEQFF. The CDR3, as DNA: TGTGCCAGCAGCCAAGAACCAGCGGGGGGGCAGAATGAGCAGTTCTTC.

The chain employs TRBV7-2 and TRBJ2-7; TRBD2 matches at 11 bases. Germline assignment: CDR1 SGHTA and CDR2 FQGNSA. CDR3 size: 18 residues. V shed 5 bases, J shed 4 bases, and the junction held 16 bases outside the gene matches. Written as DNA, the CDR3 is TGTGCCAGCAGCCCGCAACCTCTAGCGGGGGGACCTTTTTACGAGCAGTACTTC. Residues: CASSPQPLAGGPFYEQYF.

The chain joins TRBV6-1 to TRBJ1-5; tentative D call: TRBD1 (5 bases). The V gene lost 1 base and the J gene lost 0 bases, with 10 bases spanning the gap. The CDR3 runs to 16 residues. Germline CDR1 MNHNS, CDR2 SASEGT. DNA for the CDR3: TGTGCCAGCAGTGAAGTTCGGGGGGATAGCAATCAGCCCCAGCATTTT. Translation gives CASSEVRGDSNQPQHF.

The chain has TRBV5-6 and TRBJ1-1; D is perhaps TRBD1 (5 bases). Trimming cost V 4 bases and J 3 bases, with 13 bases left between them. The CDR3 is 14 residues long. Germline loops: CDR1 SGHDT, CDR2 YYEEEE. The DNA of the CDR3 is TGTGCCAGCAGCCCAACGGCGACAGACACTGAAGCTTTCTTT. Translated: CASSPTATDTEAFF.

Regarding this clone: One end of the junction fails to match germline, which may point to a read error. The chain carries TRBV5-5 and TRBJ2-7; 8 nucleotides align to TRBD1. The CDR3 totals 13 residues. In germline, CDR1 is SGHKS, CDR2 YYEKEE (reference sequence). The CDR3 reads CASSSGQGYEQYF. The CDR3 DNA is TGTGCCAGCAGCTCCGGACAGGGCTACGAGCAGTACTTT.

In DNA form, the CDR3 reads TGTGCCAGCAGCTTGACAGGGGGGGTGGATCAGCCCCAGCATTTT. As protein: CASSLTGGVDQPQHF. V gene TRBV7-3 combines with J gene TRBJ1-5; TRBD1 agrees at 9 bases. CDR1 SGHTA and CDR2 FQGTGA come from the germline V gene. Losses at the gene ends were 3 bases for V and 5 bases for J; bases not matched to a gene: 5. The CDR3 is 15 residues long.

This chain joins TRBV6-6 and TRBJ1-3; 8 positions match TRBD1. Trimming took 8 bases from V and 8 from J; bases not matched to a gene: 5. Germline CDR1 is MNHNY and CDR2 is SVGAGI (reference sequence). The CDR3 extends over 12 amino acids. CDR3 region: CASWGQAYTIYF. The CDR3, as DNA: TGTGCCAGCTGGGGACAGGCTTACACCATATATTTT.

The chain has TRBV29-1 and TRBJ2-5, with a possible D match to TRBD2 (5 bases). Germline CDR1 SQVTM, CDR2 ANQGSEA. Deletions cut 6 bases from V and 1 base from J, with 15 bases between. The CDR3 extends over 14 amino acids. The CDR3 loop reads CSVSRGSSQETQYF. For the CDR3, the DNA is TGCAGCGTCTCTAGAGGGTCGAGCCAAGAGACCCAGTACTTC.

This clone was counted once. V is TRBV15 and J is TRBJ1-1; TRBD1 matches at 8 bases. Germline V gene lookup returns CDR1 LNHNV and CDR2 YYDKDF (reference sequence). This CDR3 spans 12 amino acids. V lost 8 bases to trimming and J lost 8 bases; unmatched junction nucleotides: 7. The CDR3 reads CATRDRRREAFF. CDR3 nucleotide sequence: TGTGCCACCCGGGACAGGAGGAGAGAAGCTTTCTTT.

The chain uses TRBV2 and TRBJ1-5, with 7 bases identical to TRBD1. Germline CDR1 reads SNHLY; CDR2 reads FYNNEI. J gave up 9 bases and V 6 bases, and 8 bases lay outside the gene matches. This CDR3 has 13 residues. The CDR3 is CASSRGENGPQHF. The CDR3 DNA sequence: TGTGCCAGCAGCAGGGGGGAGAATGGGCCCCAGCATTTT.

The J gene is TRBJ1-3, the V gene TRBV7-9; D ambiguous. Germline V gene sequence: CDR1 SEHNR, CDR2 FQNEAQ (reference sequence). The CDR3 is 15 residues long. V gave up 2 bases and J gave up 0 bases, with 8 bases separating them. The CDR3 DNA reads as TGTGCCAGCAGCTTATTTAGCTTCTCTGGAAACACCATATATTTT. It encodes CASSLFSFSGNTIYF.

The V call is TRBV5-8, the J call TRBJ1-5, with D possibly being TRBD1 (5 bases). Germline V gene data show CDR1 as SGHTS and CDR2 as YDEGEE. This CDR3 spans 13 amino acids. V was pared by 6 bases and J by 7 bases, with 14 bases between. CDR3 DNA sequence: TGTGCCAGCATCCCCGGGGGGAACCAGCCCCAGCATTTT. Its protein is CASIPGGNQPQHF. The variable domain in full, with the rest retrieved from reference TRBV5-8 and TRBJ1-5, is EAGVTQSPTHLIKTRGQQATLRCSPISGHTSVYWYQQALGLGLQFLLWYDEGEERNRGNFPPRFSGRQFPNYSSELNVNALELEDSALYLCASIPGGNQPQHFGDGTRLSIL.

This sequence joins TRBV5-5 and TRBJ1-5; D uncertain. This CDR3 is built from 15 residues. Germline V CDR1 and CDR2: SGHKS, YYEKEE (reference sequence). V lost 0 bases, J lost 0 bases, and 7 bases lay in between. In nucleotides, the CDR3 is TGTGCCAGCAGCTTGGGGCCGTATAGCAATCAGCCCCAGCATTTT. It encodes CASSLGPYSNQPQHF.

The chain recombines TRBV1 with TRBJ1-2; the table gives TRBD1 as D, unverified against the DNA. TRBV1 is recorded as a pseudogene. The CDR3 has 9 residues. CDR3 DNA sequence: TGCACCAGCAGCCAGGCCTACACCTTC. This encodes CTSSQAYTF.